Listed here is a single TCR beta chain. The antigen is not known. This sample is drawn from a study of CD8 T cells in Susac syndrome. Broader study findings: There was no clonal expansion in the CD4+ T cell repertoires of Susac syndrome.

RNA in amounts of roughly 0.5 to 1 ug was reverse transcribed with random hexamers. By means of immunoSEQ multiplex PCR, TCR beta CDR3 spanning 54 Vbeta and 13 Jbeta underwent amplification. TCRdb ran MiXCR on the immunoSEQ multiplex PCR reads and lists one entry per CDR3 protein. Altogether about 140,000 distinct CDR3 sequences are present, 95% being singletons, with the ten largest covering roughly 0.14%. High-throughput TCR beta sequencing covered peripheral CD8+ and CD4+ T cells. Negative isolation was applied to CD8+ and CD4+ T cells, and FACS enrichment was applied to TEMRA cells. The TCR originated in a human donor with Susac syndrome. The sequenced material came from CD4+ T cells from PBMCs.

CDR3 protein: CASSPGTDNQPQHF. CDR3 coding DNA: TGTGCCAGCAGCCCCGGGACGGATAATCAGCCCCAGCATTTT. V is TRBV12-3 or TRBV12-4 and J is TRBJ1-5; D might be TRBD1 (5 bases). Trimming removed 6 bases from V and 4 bases from J, with 13 bases in between. CDR3 length: 14 residues.